A selection of T cell receptor beta chains follows, all from one sample in a study of blood T cell repertoires in COVID-19. The data were produced by immunoSEQ multiplex PCR, yet TCRdb's version contains in-frame clones alone and is incomplete. The table includes a few hundred thousand clones, roughly 85% detected once. The source material was peripheral blood. These receptor sequences come from a woman in her late teens or twenties with acute or convalescent COVID-19. Each CDR3 is given with its conserved first and last residue. A D gene is named only where the DNA matches it firmly. Only part of the rows carry a size: once, few, many, or a class if the clone is expanded.

CDR3 DNA: TGTGCCAGCTCACCACCGGTGGGGGGCTACGAGCAGTACTTC
CDR3 protein: CASSPPVGGYEQYF
clone size: -
V gene: TRBV18
J gene: TRBJ2-7
D gene: -

CDR3 DNA: TGTGCCAGTAGTATAGAAATGGGCAGGGGCCTCCTCTACGAGCAGTACTTC
CDR3 protein: CASSIEMGRGLLYEQYF
clone size: -
V gene: TRBV19
J gene: TRBJ2-7
D gene: -

CDR3 DNA: TGTGCCAGCAGCATCAGGGGGCGGGGTTACACCGGGGAGCTGTTTTTT
CDR3 protein: CASSIRGRGYTGELFF
clone size: -
V gene: TRBV3-1/TRBV3-2
J gene: TRBJ2-2
D gene: TRBD1

CDR3 DNA: TGTGCCACCAGCCCCACAGGTGGCGTATATGGCTACACCTTC
CDR3 protein: CATSPTGGVYGYTF
clone size: once
V gene: TRBV15
J gene: TRBJ1-2
D gene: -

CDR3 DNA: TGCGCCAGCAGTGAATGGGGGGAAGGCGGGGAGCTGTTTTTT
CDR3 protein: CASSEWGEGGELFF
clone size: -
V gene: TRBV10-2
J gene: TRBJ2-2
D gene: -

CDR3 DNA: TGTGCCATCAGTGAGTTGTTAACAATAACGGGGACAGGGGGGCAGCCCCAGCATTTT
CDR3 protein: CAISELLTITGTGGQPQHF
clone size: -
V gene: TRBV10-3
J gene: TRBJ1-5
D gene: TRBD1

CDR3 DNA: TGTGCTAGTGCCGATCCAGGGGGCGCGATCGGCACCGGGGAGCTGTTTTTT
CDR3 protein: CASADPGGAIGTGELFF
clone size: -
V gene: TRBV12-5
J gene: TRBJ2-2
D gene: TRBD1

CDR3 DNA: TGTACTAGCGGGATCTCGAACACCGGGGAGCTGTTTTTT
CDR3 protein: CTSGISNTGELFF
clone size: -
V gene: TRBV2
J gene: TRBJ2-2
D gene: TRBD2

CDR3 DNA: TGCGCCAGCAGCTTGGCTAGCGGGGTAACCGGGGAGCTGTTTTTT
CDR3 protein: CASSLASGVTGELFF
clone size: -
V gene: TRBV5-1
J gene: TRBJ2-2
D gene: TRBD2

CDR3 DNA: TGCGCCAGCAGCTTGGAGGGGCCCCAGGACGAGCAGTACTTC
CDR3 protein: CASSLEGPQDEQYF
clone size: -
V gene: TRBV5-1
J gene: TRBJ2-7
D gene: -

CDR3 DNA: TGCGCCAGCAGCCGAGGCCCGGACAGCTATGGCTACACCTTC
CDR3 protein: CASSRGPDSYGYTF
clone size: -
V gene: TRBV4-1
J gene: TRBJ1-2
D gene: -

CDR3 DNA: TGTGCCAGCAGCTTAGGGGCCGGCACAGATACGCAGTATTTT
CDR3 protein: CASSLGAGTDTQYF
clone size: -
V gene: TRBV7-3
J gene: TRBJ2-3
D gene: -

CDR3 DNA: TGTGCCAGCAGACGGCTAGCGGGAGGGAACAATGAGCAGTTCTTC
CDR3 protein: CASRRLAGGNNEQFF
clone size: -
V gene: TRBV27
J gene: TRBJ2-1
D gene: TRBD2

CDR3 DNA: TGTGCCAGCAGTGAGGGGGGAGACGCAGATACGCAGTATTTT
CDR3 protein: CASSEGGDADTQYF
clone size: few
V gene: TRBV6-4
J gene: TRBJ2-3
D gene: -

CDR3 DNA: TGTGCCAGCAGCCTGACAGGGGATCCCTACGAGCAGTACTTC
CDR3 protein: CASSLTGDPYEQYF
clone size: -
V gene: TRBV9
J gene: TRBJ2-7
D gene: TRBD1

CDR3 DNA: TGTGCCAGTATCCAGACAGGGGGCAAGAAAGATACGCAGTATTTT
CDR3 protein: CASIQTGGKKDTQYF
clone size: once
V gene: TRBV19
J gene: TRBJ2-3
D gene: TRBD1

CDR3 DNA: TGTGCCAGCAGCTCCCGGCGGGAGGGCACAGATACGCAGTATTTT
CDR3 protein: CASSSRREGTDTQYF
clone size: -
V gene: TRBV7-9
J gene: TRBJ2-3
D gene: TRBD2

CDR3 DNA: TGTGCCTGGAAAGTCAAGGCCGGGACAGGGCACACTGAAGCTTTCTTT
CDR3 protein: CAWKVKAGTGHTEAFF
clone size: -
V gene: TRBV30
J gene: TRBJ1-1
D gene: TRBD1

CDR3 DNA: TGTGCCAGTAGTATCCGGACAGGGCCGTCCCTCTACGAGCAGTACTTC
CDR3 protein: CASSIRTGPSLYEQYF
clone size: -
V gene: TRBV19
J gene: TRBJ2-7
D gene: TRBD1

CDR3 DNA: TGTGCCAGCAAATCCCGGGTAGATAGCAATCAGCCCCAGCATTTT
CDR3 protein: CASKSRVDSNQPQHF
clone size: -
V gene: TRBV28
J gene: TRBJ1-5
D gene: -

CDR3 DNA: TGTGCCAGCAGCCCACAGGGGGGAGGGCCCGATGAGCAGTTCTTC
CDR3 protein: CASSPQGGGPDEQFF
clone size: few
V gene: TRBV6-4
J gene: TRBJ2-1
D gene: -

CDR3 DNA: TGTGCCACCGGGACTGTCGCCCCACTAAACACAGATACGCAGTATTTT
CDR3 protein: CATGTVAPLNTDTQYF
clone size: once
V gene: TRBV28
J gene: TRBJ2-3
D gene: -

CDR3 DNA: TGTGCCAGCAGTGGAAATACAGGCGACTCTGGAAACACCATATATTTT
CDR3 protein: CASSGNTGDSGNTIYF
clone size: -
V gene: TRBV25-1
J gene: TRBJ1-3
D gene: -

CDR3 DNA: TGTGCCAGCTCTCCCCGAGAGTCAACTAATGAAAAACTGTTTTTT
CDR3 protein: CASSPRESTNEKLFF
clone size: -
V gene: TRBV18
J gene: TRBJ1-4
D gene: -

CDR3 DNA: TGTGCCAGTATGATTAGGGCGGGGGGGCCTTTCGGAGAGACCCAGTACTTC
CDR3 protein: CASMIRAGGPFGETQYF
clone size: -
V gene: TRBV19
J gene: TRBJ2-5
D gene: TRBD2

CDR3 DNA: TGTGCCAGCAGTTTACCGGGACAGATTAGTGGCTACACCTTC
CDR3 protein: CASSLPGQISGYTF
clone size: -
V gene: TRBV28
J gene: TRBJ1-2
D gene: TRBD1

CDR3 DNA: TGTGCCAGCAGCCCGACAGGGGTCCCCAACGTCCTGACTTTC
CDR3 protein: CASSPTGVPNVLTF
clone size: -
V gene: TRBV2
J gene: TRBJ2-6
D gene: TRBD1

CDR3 DNA: TGTGCCAGCAGCTTAGCTCCCGGGAGCTACGAGCAGTACTTC
CDR3 protein: CASSLAPGSYEQYF
clone size: -
V gene: TRBV7-6
J gene: TRBJ2-7
D gene: -